This entry lists 23 T cell receptor beta chains sequenced from one sample in a study of early T cells in non-severe SARS-CoV-2 infection. TCRdb reprocessed the 5' RACE reads via MiXCR and lists one record per CDR3 protein. Of over 50,000 distinct CDR3 sequences in the sample, around 13% are singletons; the top ten hold approximately 2.9%. What was sequenced was whole blood. Every receptor here comes from an adult who was a healthcare worker with PCR-confirmed SARS-CoV-2 infection or an uninfected control (not recorded which).

The V call is TRBV12-3 or TRBV12-4, the J call TRBJ2-1; D is unresolved. Trimming took off 2 bases at V and 6 bases at J, with 11 bases between the two ends. The CDR3 is made up of 14 amino acids. The CDR3 loop reads CASSLIRRINEQFF. The CDR3 DNA reads TGTGCCAGCAGTTTAATCCGCAGGATCAATGAGCAGTTCTTC.

This clonotype was picked up a small number of times. The chain carries TRBV12-3 or TRBV12-4 and TRBJ1-1, with a possible D match to TRBD1 (6 bases). V was shortened by 5 bases and J by 8 bases, with 12 bases between the two germline ends. The CDR3 sequence is 12 residues long. CDR3 loop: CASSPAGAEAFF. The CDR3 DNA follows: TGTGCCAGCAGTCCCGCAGGGGCGGAAGCTTTCTTT.

This clonotype was detected many times. The gene calls are TRBV2 and TRBJ2-3; D is undetermined. Trimming took 0 bases from V and 7 from J, leaving 11 bases between them. Germline lookup yields CDR1 SNHLY and CDR2 FYNNEI. This CDR3 has 14 residues. The CDR3 region is CASSEARSVNTQYF. CDR3 in DNA: TGTGCCAGCAGTGAAGCGAGGAGTGTAAATACGCAGTATTTT.

This clonotype was observed at least ten times. This chain links TRBV18 with TRBJ2-7; TRBD1 matches at 9 bases. This CDR3 is built from 14 residues. V shed 6 bases, J shed 2 bases, and the junction held 5 bases outside the gene matches. Per germline, CDR1 KGHSH and CDR2 LQKENI. The CDR3 region is CASSPGQGAYEQYF. DNA of the CDR3: TGTGCCAGCTCCCCGGGACAGGGAGCCTACGAGCAGTACTTC.

The chain couples TRBV20-1 to TRBJ2-7, with D unclear. Looked up from germline, CDR1 is DFQATT and CDR2 is SNEGSKA (reference sequence). Trimming shortened V by 7 bases and J by 0 bases, and 16 bases separated the two germline ends. The CDR3 sequence is 14 residues long. CDR3 in amino acids: CSVSVAPISYEQYF. As DNA, the CDR3 is TGCAGTGTCTCAGTAGCCCCGATCTCCTACGAGCAGTACTTC.

This chain links TRBV7-9 with TRBJ1-5; D is uncertain. V was shortened by 5 bases and J by 2 bases, with 13 bases between the two germline ends. In germline, CDR1 is SEHNR, CDR2 FQNEAQ (reference sequence). The CDR3 has 15 residues. Written as DNA, the CDR3 is TGTGCCAGCAGCCCCGGAGGATCGGGCAATCAGCCCCAGCATTTT. Translation gives CASSPGGSGNQPQHF.

The J gene is TRBJ1-2, the V gene TRBV12-3 or TRBV12-4; TRBD1 matches 8 bases. With 2 bases clipped from V and 4 bases from J, the junction kept 3 bases outside the gene matches. This CDR3 comprises 14 residues. CDR3 in DNA: TGTGCCAGCAGTTTAACAGGGGGGACCTATGGCTACACCTTC. This gives the protein CASSLTGGTYGYTF.

This clonotype was counted only a few times. The rearrangement uses TRBV29-1 and TRBJ2-2; 10 nucleotides match TRBD1. Germline values: CDR1 SQVTM, CDR2 ANQGSEA. This CDR3 has 14 amino acids. V was clipped by 7 bases and J by 6 bases; unmatched bases: 8. CDR3: CSARTGGRPGELFF. For the CDR3, the DNA is TGCAGCGCCCGGACAGGGGGACGACCCGGGGAGCTGTTTTTT.

The chain uses TRBV29-1 and TRBJ2-7; D possibly corresponds to TRBD1 (7 bases). Germline assignment: CDR1 SQVTM and CDR2 ANQGSEA. Trimming removed 4 bases from V and 1 base from J, with 17 bases in between. This CDR3 region has 15 residues. The CDR3 DNA reads as TGCAGCGTTGCCGGGGGACAGTCTCGATCCTACGAGCAGTACTTC. Protein: CSVAGGQSRSYEQYF.

This clonotype came up a few times. J is TRBJ2-1 and V is TRBV28; 8 bases are shared with TRBD1. This CDR3 contains 16 residues. Germline CDR1 reads MDHEN; CDR2 reads SYDVKM. V gave up 11 bases and J gave up 7 bases; unmatched junction bases: 19. The CDR3 bases are TGTGCCCGAAGCCTCGCCAGGACAGGGCTGGGGAATGAGCAGTTCTTC. This codes for CARSLARTGLGNEQFF.

Ten or more counts support this clonotype. The chain is built from TRBV5-1 and TRBJ2-2, with D possibly TRBD1 on 6 matching bases. The CDR3 runs to 15 residues. The V and J ends lost 3 bases and 2 bases respectively, with 11 bases between them. CDR1 SGHRS and CDR2 YFSETQ come from the germline V gene. CDR3 residues: CASSSTGSNTGELFF. The CDR3 coding sequence is TGCGCCAGCAGCTCCACAGGGAGTAACACCGGGGAGCTGTTTTTT.

This clonotype was counted ten times or more. The chain employs TRBV20-1 and TRBJ2-2; 13 bases fit TRBD2. The CDR3 is made up of 15 amino acids. Germline-derived CDR1 and CDR2 are DFQATT and SNEGSKA (reference sequence). With V trimmed by 3 bases and J by 7 bases, 5 bases remained unmatched. The CDR3 nucleotides read TGCAGTGCTAGGAGGACTAGCGGGAGTTTCGGGGAGCTGTTTTTT. It yields the protein CSARRTSGSFGELFF.

At least ten counts were recorded for this clonotype. The chain couples TRBV4-2 to TRBJ2-7; no clear D gene. The ends were cut back, 0 bases at V and 4 bases at J, with 13 bases in the middle. Per the germline V gene, CDR1 is LGHNA and CDR2 is YNFKEQ. The CDR3 sequence is 15 residues long. The CDR3 nucleotides read TGTGCCAGCAGCCAAGATCCCGAGGACGTTTACGAGCAGTACTTC. It yields the protein CASSQDPEDVYEQYF.

This clonotype was picked up many times. The V and J genes are TRBV12-3 or TRBV12-4 and TRBJ1-2, with D unresolved. This CDR3 contains 11 residues. V gave up 5 bases and J gave up 8 bases, with 9 bases separating them. CDR3 region: CASSAAWGYTF. In DNA form, the CDR3 reads TGTGCCAGCAGTGCCGCCTGGGGCTACACCTTC.

V and J are TRBV4-1 and TRBJ1-6, with D possibly matching TRBD1 (5 bases). This CDR3 has 14 residues. The V gene's germline CDR1 is MGHRA and CDR2 YSYEKL. The V end was cut by 3 bases, the J end by 7 bases, with 10 bases between. CDR3 sequence reads: CASSQDRGNSPLHF. CDR3 DNA: TGCGCCAGCAGCCAGGATCGGGGGAATTCACCCCTCCACTTT.

This clonotype was counted at least ten times. The gene calls are TRBV21-1 and TRBJ2-7; the D call in the table, TRBD2, was not verified against the DNA. TRBV21-1 is labeled a pseudogene. The CDR3 consists of 13 residues. CDR3 sequence reads: CASSNGPSGGQYF. In nucleotides, the CDR3 is TGTGCCAGCAGCAATGGGCCCAGCGGGGGACAGTACTTC.

This clonotype occurred a few times. The chain has TRBV20-1 and TRBJ2-7; 8 bases agree with TRBD1. With V trimmed by 2 bases and J by 1 base, 4 bases remained unmatched. The CDR3 covers 14 residues. CDR1 and CDR2 from the germline V gene are DFQATT and SNEGSKA (reference sequence). DNA for the CDR3: TGCAGTGCTAGACGGACAGGGCTGTCCTACGAGCAGTACTTC. This sequence encodes CSARRTGLSYEQYF.

The rearrangement links TRBV6-2 or TRBV6-3 to TRBJ1-2; D gene uncertain. This CDR3 is built from 13 residues. Trimming took 8 bases from V and 1 from J, leaving 11 bases between them. Germline V gene lookup returns CDR1 MNHEY and CDR2 SVGEGT. The DNA of the CDR3 is TGTGCCAGCCGTGACCCTGTTAACTATGGCTACACCTTC. Its translation is CASRDPVNYGYTF.

This clonotype has at least ten counts. This chain uses TRBV27 with TRBJ2-5; 10 positions match TRBD2. Germline values: CDR1 MNHEY, CDR2 SMNVEV (reference sequence). The CDR3 length is 15 residues. V shed 6 bases, J shed 0 bases, and the junction held 4 bases outside the gene matches. CDR3 region: CASRLAGGNQETQYF. In nucleotides, the CDR3 is TGTGCCAGCAGGTTAGCGGGAGGCAACCAAGAGACCCAGTACTTC.

This clonotype was seen ten or more times. This sequence joins TRBV11-2 and TRBJ2-1; 9 nucleotides agree with TRBD1. V dropped 4 bases and J dropped 8; count of bases not matched to a gene: 6. Germline V gene sequence: CDR1 SGHAT, CDR2 FQNNGV. This CDR3 has 14 amino acids. DNA of the CDR3: TGTGCCAGCAGCTCGACAGGGGGTTCGGATGAGCAGTTCTTC. It translates to CASSSTGGSDEQFF.

The rearrangement uses TRBV7-8 and TRBJ2-3; 14 nucleotides line up with TRBD2. The J segment lost 2 bases and the V segment lost 2 bases, leaving 6 bases of the junction unmatched. The CDR3 runs 18 residues. CDR1 and CDR2 (germline): SGHVS, FQNEAQ. In nucleotides, the CDR3 is TGTGCCAGCAGCTTAACGACTAGCGGGGGGGTATTCACAGATACGCAGTATTTT. Translated, it gives CASSLTTSGGVFTDTQYF.

This clonotype appeared many times. The chain links TRBV4-1 to TRBJ2-7; TRBD1 aligns across 9 bases. The ends lost 0 bases at V and 4 bases at J; junction bases unmatched: 10. This CDR3 has 17 amino acids. Germline V gene data show CDR1 as MGHRA and CDR2 as YSYEKL. DNA for the CDR3: TGCGCCAGCAGCCAAGATCCCTGGCGGGGACAGGGTTACGAGCAGTACTTC. Its protein is CASSQDPWRGQGYEQYF.

On this clonotype: This may be a read error: a much more frequent sequence differs by one nucleotide. The chain links TRBV7-3 to TRBJ2-4, with a weak D call TRBD2 (6 bases). Germline CDR1 SGHTA, CDR2 FQGTGA. The CDR3 runs to 15 residues. V lost 3 bases to trimming and J lost 2 bases, with 11 bases between them. In nucleotides, the CDR3 is TGTGCCAGCAGCTTGTCAGGCGGGACCAAAAACATTCAGTACTTC. Protein: CASSLSGGTKNIQYF.